The present T cell receptor beta chain was sequenced within a study of OX40 agonist ivuxolimab in advanced cancers. Across the study: Patients receiving dose escalation had hepatocellular carcinoma, melanoma, renal cell or head and neck cancer. Three patients showed partial responses: one hepatocellular carcinoma and two cutaneous melanoma cases. Study outcomes and limitations: On average, CD8+ T cells had more expanded clones than CD4+.

Sampling of blood occurred at baseline, cycle 4 day 1, and cycle 7 day 1. A word on this clone: Antigen: not known.

Method: immunoSEQ multiplex PCR; TCRdb's copy keeps in-frame clones and lacks some. The data contain tens of thousands of clones, 75% to 85% of them singletons. Per germline, CDR1 SGHNT and CDR2 YYREEE (reference sequence). With 2 bases removed from V and 4 bases from J, the gap between germline ends came to 9 bases. The CDR3 is 13 amino acids. V gene TRBV5-4 combines with J gene TRBJ1-2; D remains ambiguous. The sample was CD4+ or CD8+ T cells sorted from blood, taken in a trial of the OX40 agonist ivuxolimab. This receptor was obtained from an adult with an advanced solid tumor such as melanoma, head and neck, liver or kidney cancer. CDR3 nucleotides: TGTGCCAGCAGCTTTGGAGCCCCCTATGGCTACACCTTC. Amino acid sequence: CASSFGAPYGYTF.